The text below deals with one T cell receptor (beta chain). Its cognate antigen is unknown. This entry comes from a study of T cell responses to AZD1222 COVID-19 vaccine. Germline trimming cut 6 bases from V and 4 bases from J; bases unmatched to any gene: 7. CDR1 is MNHNY and CDR2 is SVGAGI in the germline V gene (reference sequence). CDR3 length: 15 residues. Findings and caveats of the study: Vaccine-related CD4 TCRs covered spike, predominating at 160-218 and 743-854.

The protocol was immunoSEQ multiplex PCR, while the TCRdb copy is restricted to in-frame clones and leaves out a portion. The repertoire holds some 120,000 clones, with around 94% as singletons. The gene calls are TRBV6-6 and TRBJ2-7, with 12 positions matching TRBD2. This material consisted of peripheral blood, taken on day 0 of AZD1222 vaccination. The TCR was taken from an adult in good health. The CDR3 DNA reads as TGTGCCAGCAGATCTTGGACTAGCGGGGATTACGAGCAGTACTTC. Amino acids: CASRSWTSGDYEQYF.